This T cell receptor (beta chain) was sequenced during a study of identical twins. The CDR3 consists of 14 residues. The germline V gene encodes CDR1 MNHEY and CDR2 SMNVEV (reference sequence). The V segment lost 7 bases and the J segment 6 bases; nucleotides outside the gene matches: 12. This clonotype appeared a few times. TCRdb reprocessed the 5' RACE reads with MiXCR, giving one entry per CDR3 protein. The sample gives under 900,000 distinct CDR3 sequences, roughly an eighth of which show up once; under 2% is in the top ten. This sample was also put to use in a study of yellow fever vaccine responses in identical twins.

This chain joins TRBV27 and TRBJ2-7; 7 bases map to TRBD2. The TCR originated in a woman under 30 in good health. Sequenced material: PBMCs. CDR3 in amino acids: CASKTSWGEGEQYF. The DNA of the CDR3 is TGTGCCAGCAAGACTAGCTGGGGTGAAGGCGAGCAGTACTTC.